This T cell receptor beta chain was identified during a study of post-analysis software for immune sequencing data. In the study overall: Disease trajectories encompassed relapsing-remitting, secondary progressive and progressive-relapsing multiple sclerosis. Study results and caveats: The five TRBV segments detected at higher frequency in patients than in controls included TRBV5-6, TRBV5-1 and TRBV20-1. Strong co-clustering by F measure linked samples that shared a preparation batch. For normalized Chao1 diversity, multiple sclerosis patients scored significantly lower than controls did.

Incorporated into the TCR beta cDNA libraries were unique molecular identifiers, which served to reduce PCR and sequencing biases. Roughly 0.5 million cDNA molecules were obtained from 1 to 10 million T cells. MiXCR, applied by TCRdb to the PCR reads, yields one record per CDR3 protein. The data hold a few hundred thousand distinct CDR3 sequences, with around 37% observed a single time. CDR3 length: 10 amino acids. The V end was cut by 8 bases, the J end by 10 bases, with 9 bases between. The germline V gene encodes CDR1 SNHLY and CDR2 FYNNEI. With respect to this clonotype: Its antigen remains unidentified.

V and J are TRBV2 and TRBJ2-1; a possible D gene is TRBD2 (6 bases). This TCR was sampled from a girl aged 10 to 17 with multiple sclerosis. Specimen: blood. Written as DNA, the CDR3 is TGTGCCAGCCGCGGGGAGGAGCAGTTCTTC. This sequence encodes CASRGEEQFF.